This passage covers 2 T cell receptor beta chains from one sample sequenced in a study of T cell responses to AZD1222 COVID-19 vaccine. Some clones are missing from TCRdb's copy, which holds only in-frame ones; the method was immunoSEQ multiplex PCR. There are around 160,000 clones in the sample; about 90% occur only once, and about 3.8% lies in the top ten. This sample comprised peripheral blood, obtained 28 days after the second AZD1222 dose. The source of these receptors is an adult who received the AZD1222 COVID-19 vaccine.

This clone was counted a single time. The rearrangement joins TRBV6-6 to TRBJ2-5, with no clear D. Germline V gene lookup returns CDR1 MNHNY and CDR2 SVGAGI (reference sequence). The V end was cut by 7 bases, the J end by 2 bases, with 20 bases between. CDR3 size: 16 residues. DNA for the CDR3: TGTGCCAGCAAAGGGCCGGCCTACCCAGGTCAAGAGACCCAGTACTTC. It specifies CASKGPAYPGQETQYF.

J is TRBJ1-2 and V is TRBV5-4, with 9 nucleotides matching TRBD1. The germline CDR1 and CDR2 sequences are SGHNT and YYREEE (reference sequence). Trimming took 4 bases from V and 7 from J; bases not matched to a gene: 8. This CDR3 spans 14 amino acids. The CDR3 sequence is CASSVGQGWSGYTF. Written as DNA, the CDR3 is TGTGCCAGCAGCGTGGGACAGGGCTGGAGTGGCTACACCTTC.